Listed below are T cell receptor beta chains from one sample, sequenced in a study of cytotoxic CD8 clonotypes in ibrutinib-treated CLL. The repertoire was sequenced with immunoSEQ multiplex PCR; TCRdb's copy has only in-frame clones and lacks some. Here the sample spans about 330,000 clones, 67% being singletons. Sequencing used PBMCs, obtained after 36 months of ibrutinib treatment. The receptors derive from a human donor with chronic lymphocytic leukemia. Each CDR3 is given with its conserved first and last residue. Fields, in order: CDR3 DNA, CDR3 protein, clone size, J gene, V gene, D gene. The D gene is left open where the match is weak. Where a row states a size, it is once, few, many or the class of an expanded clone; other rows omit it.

TGCGCCAGCAGCCCCCAAGGCTATGGCTACACCTTC,CASSPQGYGYTF,few,TRBJ1-2,TRBV4-1,NA
TGTGCCAGCAGTCTGATAGGGTCCCTTGGCAATCAGCCCCAGCATTTT,CASSLIGSLGNQPQHF,NA,TRBJ1-5,TRBV27,NA
TGTGCCAGCAGCGTGGCCACCTCGAACACCGGGGAGCTGTTTTTT,CASSVATSNTGELFF,NA,TRBJ2-2,TRBV9,NA
TGTGCCAGCAGCCCAGACAGGGGAAATGCCGGGGAGCTGTTTTTT,CASSPDRGNAGELFF,NA,TRBJ2-2,TRBV7-3,TRBD1
TGTGCCAGCAGCTTAGGGACAGGGGTTTCTGGCTACACCTTC,CASSLGTGVSGYTF,few,TRBJ1-2,TRBV7-9,TRBD1
TGCGCCAGCAGCGGGTTCCAAGAGACCCAGTACTTC,CASSGFQETQYF,NA,TRBJ2-5,TRBV5-1,NA
TGTGCCAGCAGTTCGCCGGACTGGACCGCCTACAATGAGCAGTTCTTC,CASSSPDWTAYNEQFF,NA,TRBJ2-1,TRBV27,NA
TGTGCCAGCAGCAAAGAGAGTCAGGGTTGCCAGCCCCAGCATTTT,CASSKESQGCQPQHF,NA,TRBJ1-5,TRBV21-1,NA
TGTGCCAGCAGTTTAAGAGGGAGCACAGATACGCAGTATTTT,CASSLRGSTDTQYF,few,TRBJ2-3,TRBV27,NA
TGTGCCAGCTCACGAACATGGGGGGGAAAGGGCTACAATGAGCAGTTCTTC,CASSRTWGGKGYNEQFF,NA,TRBJ2-1,TRBV18,TRBD2
TGTGCCAGCAGCGGCTACGGGGAGCTGTTTTTT,CASSGYGELFF,NA,TRBJ2-2,TRBV7-7,NA
TGCAGCGTTGAAGATAGTGGGCCAGGCTATGGCTACACCTTC,CSVEDSGPGYGYTF,NA,TRBJ1-2,TRBV29-1,NA
TGTGCCAGCAGTTCCCCGTTAGGACACCCGAACACCGGGGAGCTGTTTTTT,CASSSPLGHPNTGELFF,few,TRBJ2-2,TRBV28,NA
TGTGCCAGCAGCCACAGGAACTGGGACAGGGGGAGTTCGCGGGGCTACACCTTC,CASSHRNWDRGSSRGYTF,NA,TRBJ1-2,TRBV11-2,TRBD1
TGTGCCAGCAGTTACTCGAGGGGAGGTGAAAAACTGTTTTTT,CASSYSRGGEKLFF,few,TRBJ1-4,TRBV6-6,NA
TGTGCCAGCAGTTTGTTGGTAGGGCCGCAGCCCCAGCATTTT,CASSLLVGPQPQHF,NA,TRBJ1-5,TRBV28,NA
TGCGCCAGCAGCCTGACTTTTAGACTAGCGACTAGCACAGATACGCAGTATTTT,CASSLTFRLATSTDTQYF,NA,TRBJ2-3,TRBV4-1,TRBD2
TGCGCCAGCAGTCCTGGTTTCTCCTACGAGCAGTACTTC,CASSPGFSYEQYF,NA,TRBJ2-7,TRBV10-1,NA
TGTGCCAGCAGCTTAGCGCCTGGTTCTAGGGAGACCCAGTACTTC,CASSLAPGSRETQYF,NA,TRBJ2-5,TRBV7-2,NA
TGTGCCAGCTCACCCAACCCCGGGACATACACTGAAGCTTTCTTT,CASSPNPGTYTEAFF,few,TRBJ1-1,TRBV18,NA
TGTGCCAGCAGCGGGACCGGGACAGCTAATTCACCCCTCCACTTT,CASSGTGTANSPLHF,NA,TRBJ1-6,TRBV9,TRBD1
TGTGCCAGCAGCCCCCCGGGACAGCCGAATGAAAAACTGTTTTTT,CASSPPGQPNEKLFF,NA,TRBJ1-4,TRBV7-9,TRBD1
TGTGCCAGCAGTTTAAGTAGGGCCGGGTGGGAGCAGTACTTC,CASSLSRAGWEQYF,once,TRBJ2-7,TRBV27,NA
TGTGCCAGTAGAGACAGGCTAAACTATGGCTACACCTTC,CASRDRLNYGYTF,NA,TRBJ1-2,TRBV19,NA
TGTGCCAGCAGTTACCGGGACAGGGGGCCCAACTATGGCTACACCTTC,CASSYRDRGPNYGYTF,few,TRBJ1-2,TRBV6-5,TRBD1
TGTGCCAGCAGCTTAACAGGGTCTAACTATGGCTACACCTTC,CASSLTGSNYGYTF,NA,TRBJ1-2,TRBV7-3,NA
TGCGCCAGCAGCAGAAGGACAGGGGCGAACACCGGGGAGCTGTTTTTT,CASSRRTGANTGELFF,NA,TRBJ2-2,TRBV4-3,TRBD1
TGTGCCAGTACAGGGAAGACCTACGAGCAGTACTTC,CASTGKTYEQYF,NA,TRBJ2-7,TRBV19,NA
TGCGCCAGCAGCTTGGCGCTAGCGGGTACCTACAATGAGCAGTTCTTC,CASSLALAGTYNEQFF,NA,TRBJ2-1,TRBV5-1,TRBD2
TGTGCCAGCAGTTCTACTACTAGCGGGAAGTTGAGGGAGCAGTACTTC,CASSSTTSGKLREQYF,few,TRBJ2-7,TRBV27,TRBD2
TGTGCTAGTGGTTTGGTAAAAGGTGGCACCGGGGAGCTGTTTTTT,CASGLVKGGTGELFF,NA,TRBJ2-2,TRBV12-5,NA
TGTGCCAGCAGCCCTATGGGCGGGCAGTTCTTC,CASSPMGGQFF,once,TRBJ2-1,TRBV7-2,NA
TGTGCCAGCAGCTTGTCCTACGACGAGCAGTACTTC,CASSLSYDEQYF,few,TRBJ2-7,TRBV7-9,NA
TGTGCCATCAGTGAGTCTACGCCTACCTACGAGCAGTACTTC,CAISESTPTYEQYF,NA,TRBJ2-7,TRBV10-3,NA
TGTGCCATCAGGCGGGACACTCGGGCTTTCTTT,CAIRRDTRAFF,NA,TRBJ1-1,TRBV10-3,NA
TGTGCCAGCAGCCCATTCCGGGACACCTTCCGGCCCTCTGGGGCCAACGTCCTGACTTTC,CASSPFRDTFRPSGANVLTF,NA,TRBJ2-6,TRBV7-6,NA
TGTGCCAGCAGTTTACTGGGTTTGTCATACACAGATACGCAGTATTTT,CASSLLGLSYTDTQYF,NA,TRBJ2-3,TRBV28,NA
TGTGCCAGCAGCTTGAAGGCAGGATTTAACTATGGCTACACCTTC,CASSLKAGFNYGYTF,once,TRBJ1-2,TRBV5-8,NA
TGTGCCGCCGGACCGCGCGTGACCTCCTACGAGCAGTACTTC,CAAGPRVTSYEQYF,NA,TRBJ2-7,TRBV15,NA
TGTGCCACCAGCAGAGTGGGTATCGGGGTGAACACCGGGGAGCTGTTTTTT,CATSRVGIGVNTGELFF,NA,TRBJ2-2,TRBV15,NA
TGTGCCAGCACCCTATACGGGACTAGCGGGAGCTGGGGCACAGATACGCAGTATTTT,CASTLYGTSGSWGTDTQYF,NA,TRBJ2-3,TRBV7-9,TRBD2
TGCGCCAGCAGCTTGGTAGGGCCCAAACTTCGGTACACCGGGGAGCTGTTTTTT,CASSLVGPKLRYTGELFF,NA,TRBJ2-2,TRBV5-1,NA
TGTGCCAGCAGCTTCCGCGGGGGCTATGGCTACACCTTC,CASSFRGGYGYTF,NA,TRBJ1-2,TRBV7-9,NA
TGTGCCAGCAGTTCAGACAGGGGAGCTAATGAAAAACTGTTTTTT,CASSSDRGANEKLFF,NA,TRBJ1-4,TRBV6-5,TRBD1
TGTGCCAGCCGAGGACGACAGGGACTTGAAAAACTGTTTTTT,CASRGRQGLEKLFF,NA,TRBJ1-4,TRBV6-5,TRBD1
TGTGCCAGCAGTTACTCGACTGCGGTTGAAAAACTGTTTTTT,CASSYSTAVEKLFF,NA,TRBJ1-4,TRBV6-5,NA
TGTGCCAGCAGCGACCTGACTAGCGGGGGAACCACAGATACGCAGTATTTT,CASSDLTSGGTTDTQYF,NA,TRBJ2-3,TRBV7-9,TRBD2
TGTGCCAGCAGCTTGGACGGTGCAACTAATGAAAAACTGTTTTTT,CASSLDGATNEKLFF,NA,TRBJ1-4,TRBV11-2,NA
TGCGCCAGCAGCTACCTTTCGGGACAGGGTAGGACAGATACGCAGTATTTT,CASSYLSGQGRTDTQYF,NA,TRBJ2-3,TRBV5-1,TRBD1
TGTGCCAGCAGCCGTATCCCCAATGAGCAGTTCTTC,CASSRIPNEQFF,NA,TRBJ2-1,TRBV25-1,NA